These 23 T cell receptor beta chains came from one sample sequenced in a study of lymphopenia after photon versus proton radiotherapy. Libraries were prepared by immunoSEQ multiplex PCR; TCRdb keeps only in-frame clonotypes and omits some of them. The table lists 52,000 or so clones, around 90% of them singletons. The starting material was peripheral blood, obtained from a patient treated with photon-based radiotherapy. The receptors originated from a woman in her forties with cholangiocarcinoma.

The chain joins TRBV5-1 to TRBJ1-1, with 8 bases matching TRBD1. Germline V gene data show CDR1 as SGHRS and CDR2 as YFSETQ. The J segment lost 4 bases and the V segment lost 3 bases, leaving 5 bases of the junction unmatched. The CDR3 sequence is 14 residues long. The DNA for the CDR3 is TGCGCCAGCAGCTCAGGGGGCAAGGTCACTGAAGCTTTCTTT. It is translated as CASSSGGKVTEAFF.

CDR3 loop: CASSSTTVEAFF. The CDR3 bases are TGTGCCAGCAGTTCCACGACAGTTGAAGCTTTCTTT. The chain is built from TRBV6-5 and TRBJ1-1; D is perhaps TRBD1 (5 bases). CDR1 is MNHEY and CDR2 is SVGAGI in the germline V gene. This CDR3 region has 12 residues. The ends were cut back, 4 bases at V and 7 bases at J, with 10 bases in the middle.

The CDR3 here is CASSYLGTDTQYF. The CDR3 region has the DNA TGTGCCAGCAGTTACTTGGGGACAGATACGCAGTATTTT. The chain links TRBV6-5 to TRBJ2-3; D not resolved. The CDR3 runs to 13 residues. From germline, CDR1 is MNHEY and CDR2 SVGAGI. V was clipped by 1 base and J by 3 bases, with 5 bases between them.

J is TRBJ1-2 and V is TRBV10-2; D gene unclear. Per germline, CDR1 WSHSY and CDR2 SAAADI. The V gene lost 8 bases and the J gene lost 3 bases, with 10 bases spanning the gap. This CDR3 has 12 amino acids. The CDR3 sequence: CASSAGDYGYTF. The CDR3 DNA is TGCGCCAGCTCAGCCGGGGACTATGGCTACACCTTC.

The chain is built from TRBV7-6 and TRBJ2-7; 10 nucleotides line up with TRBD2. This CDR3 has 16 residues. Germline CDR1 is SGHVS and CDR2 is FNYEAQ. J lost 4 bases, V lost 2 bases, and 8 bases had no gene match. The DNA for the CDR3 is TGTGCCAGCAGCTTATTCGTTACTAGCGGGACTTACGAGCAGTACTTC. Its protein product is CASSLFVTSGTYEQYF.

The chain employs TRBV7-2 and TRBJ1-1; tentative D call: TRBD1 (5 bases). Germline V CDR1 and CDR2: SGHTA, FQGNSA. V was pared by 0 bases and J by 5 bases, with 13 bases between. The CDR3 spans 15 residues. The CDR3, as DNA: TGTGCCAGCAGCTTAGCTTTCTCGGGGGAAACTGAAGCTTTCTTT. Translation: CASSLAFSGETEAFF. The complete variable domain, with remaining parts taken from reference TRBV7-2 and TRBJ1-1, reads GAGVSQSPSNKVTEKGKDVELRCDPISGHTALYWYRQSLGQGLEFLIYFQGNSAPDKSGLPSDRFSAERTGGSVSTLTIQRTQQEDSAVYLCASSLAFSGETEAFFGQGTRLTVV.

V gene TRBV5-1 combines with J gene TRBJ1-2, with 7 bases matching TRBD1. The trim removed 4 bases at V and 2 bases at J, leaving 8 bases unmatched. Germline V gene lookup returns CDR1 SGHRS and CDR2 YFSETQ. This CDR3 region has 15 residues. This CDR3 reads CASSITGQVNYGYTF. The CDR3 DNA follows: TGCGCCAGCAGCATTACCGGACAGGTCAACTATGGCTACACCTTC.

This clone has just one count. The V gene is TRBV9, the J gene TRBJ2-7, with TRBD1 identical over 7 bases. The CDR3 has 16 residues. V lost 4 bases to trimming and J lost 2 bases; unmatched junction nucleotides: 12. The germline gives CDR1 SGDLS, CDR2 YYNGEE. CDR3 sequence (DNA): TGTGCCAGCAGCCCACCCCCGCACAGGGGTCCCTACGAGCAGTACTTC. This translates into CASSPPPHRGPYEQYF.

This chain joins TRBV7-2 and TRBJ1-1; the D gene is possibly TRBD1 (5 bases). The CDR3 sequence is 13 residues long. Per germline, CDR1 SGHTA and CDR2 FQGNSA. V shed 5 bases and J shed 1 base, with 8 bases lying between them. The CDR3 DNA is TGTGCCAGCAGCGTGGGGGAGAACACTGAAGCTTTCTTT. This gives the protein CASSVGENTEAFF.

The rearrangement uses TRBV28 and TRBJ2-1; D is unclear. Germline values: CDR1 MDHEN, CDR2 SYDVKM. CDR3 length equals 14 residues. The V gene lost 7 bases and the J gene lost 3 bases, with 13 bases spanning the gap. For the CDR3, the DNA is TGTGCCAGCACAGCCCAGCAATACTACAATGAGCAGTTCTTC. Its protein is CASTAQQYYNEQFF.

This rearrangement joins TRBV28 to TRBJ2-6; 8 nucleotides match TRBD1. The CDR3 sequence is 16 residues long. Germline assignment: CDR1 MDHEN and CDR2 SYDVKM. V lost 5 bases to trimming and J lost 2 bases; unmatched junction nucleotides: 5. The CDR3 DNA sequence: TGTGCCAGCAGTCCCCCAGGGGGCACTGGGGCCAACGTCCTGACTTTC. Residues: CASSPPGGTGANVLTF.

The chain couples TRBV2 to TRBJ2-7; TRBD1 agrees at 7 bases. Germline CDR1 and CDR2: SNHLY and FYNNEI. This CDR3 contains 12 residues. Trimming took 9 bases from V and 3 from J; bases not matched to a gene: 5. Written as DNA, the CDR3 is TGTGCCAGACAGGGGAAAGGCTACGAGCAGTACTTC. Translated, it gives CARQGKGYEQYF.

The chain's CDR3 is CASSLGATNEKLFF. The CDR3 DNA reads TGCGCCAGCAGCTTGGGGGCAACTAATGAAAAACTGTTTTTT. The rearrangement joins TRBV5-1 to TRBJ1-4; D is unclear. Trimming cost V 0 bases and J 0 bases, with 3 bases left between them. This CDR3 contains 14 residues. The V gene's germline CDR1 is SGHRS and CDR2 YFSETQ.

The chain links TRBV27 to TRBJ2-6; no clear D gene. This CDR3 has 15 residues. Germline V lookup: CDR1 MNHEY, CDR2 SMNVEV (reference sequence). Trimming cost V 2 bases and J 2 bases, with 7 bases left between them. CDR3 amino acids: CASSLTGAGANVLTF. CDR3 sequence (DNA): TGTGCCAGCAGTTTAACGGGCGCTGGGGCCAACGTCCTGACTTTC. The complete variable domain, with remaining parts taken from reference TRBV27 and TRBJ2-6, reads EAQVTQNPRYLITVTGKKLTVTCSQNMNHEYMSWYRQDPGLGLRQIYYSMNVEVTDKGDVPEGYKVSRKEKRNFPLILESPSPNQTSLYFCASSLTGAGANVLTFGAGSRLTVL.

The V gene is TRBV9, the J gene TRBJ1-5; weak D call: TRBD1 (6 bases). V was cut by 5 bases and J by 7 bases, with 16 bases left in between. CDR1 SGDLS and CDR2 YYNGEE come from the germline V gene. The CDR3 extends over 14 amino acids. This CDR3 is CASSDLTGDQPQHF. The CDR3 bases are TGTGCCAGCAGTGACCTGACAGGAGACCAGCCCCAGCATTTT.

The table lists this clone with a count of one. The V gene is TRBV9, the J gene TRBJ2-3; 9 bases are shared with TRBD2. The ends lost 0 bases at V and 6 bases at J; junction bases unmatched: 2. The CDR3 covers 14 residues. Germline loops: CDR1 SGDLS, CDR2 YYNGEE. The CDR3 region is CASSVGLAGDTQYF. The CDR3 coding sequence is TGTGCCAGCAGCGTAGGGCTAGCGGGGGATACGCAGTATTTT.

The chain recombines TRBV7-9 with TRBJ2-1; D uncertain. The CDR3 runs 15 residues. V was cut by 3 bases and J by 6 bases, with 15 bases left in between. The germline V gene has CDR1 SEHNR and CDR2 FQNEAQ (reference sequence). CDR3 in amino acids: CASSFGDQYRNEQFF. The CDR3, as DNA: TGTGCCAGCAGCTTCGGTGACCAATACCGCAATGAGCAGTTCTTC. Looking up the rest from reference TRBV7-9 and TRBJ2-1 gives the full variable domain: DTGVSQNPRHKITKRGQNVTFRCDPISEHNRLYWYRQTLGQGPEFLTYFQNEAQLEKSRLLSDRFSAERPKGSFSTLEIQRTEQGDSAMYLCASSFGDQYRNEQFFGPGTRLTVL.

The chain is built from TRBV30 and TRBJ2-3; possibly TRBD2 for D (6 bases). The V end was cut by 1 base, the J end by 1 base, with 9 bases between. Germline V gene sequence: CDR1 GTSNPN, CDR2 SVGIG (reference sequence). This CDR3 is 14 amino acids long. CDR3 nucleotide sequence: TGTGCCTGGAGTGGGGCTAGCGGCACAGATACGCAGTATTTT. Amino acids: CAWSGASGTDTQYF.

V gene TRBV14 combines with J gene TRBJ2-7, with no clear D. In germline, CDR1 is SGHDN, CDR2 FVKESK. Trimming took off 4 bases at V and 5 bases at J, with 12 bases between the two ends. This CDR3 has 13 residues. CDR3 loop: CASSRGSFHEQYF. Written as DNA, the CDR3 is TGTGCCAGCAGCCGCGGTAGTTTTCACGAGCAGTACTTC.

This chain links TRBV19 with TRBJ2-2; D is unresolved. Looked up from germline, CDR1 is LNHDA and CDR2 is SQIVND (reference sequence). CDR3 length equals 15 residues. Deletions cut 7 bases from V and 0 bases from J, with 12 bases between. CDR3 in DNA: TGTGCCAGTAATAAGGGCGGCACGAACACCGGGGAGCTGTTTTTT. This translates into CASNKGGTNTGELFF.

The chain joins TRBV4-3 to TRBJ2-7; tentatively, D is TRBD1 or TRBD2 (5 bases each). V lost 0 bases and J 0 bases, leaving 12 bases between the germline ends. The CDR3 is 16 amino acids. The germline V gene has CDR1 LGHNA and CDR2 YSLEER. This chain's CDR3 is CASSQDFEGSSYEQYF. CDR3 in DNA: TGCGCCAGCAGCCAAGATTTCGAGGGGAGCTCCTACGAGCAGTACTTC.

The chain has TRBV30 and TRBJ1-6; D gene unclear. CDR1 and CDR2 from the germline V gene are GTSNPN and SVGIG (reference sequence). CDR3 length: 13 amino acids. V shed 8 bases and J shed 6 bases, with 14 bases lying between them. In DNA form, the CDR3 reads TGTGCCACATCGGTAGGAGTTAATTCACCCCTCCACTTT. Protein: CATSVGVNSPLHF.

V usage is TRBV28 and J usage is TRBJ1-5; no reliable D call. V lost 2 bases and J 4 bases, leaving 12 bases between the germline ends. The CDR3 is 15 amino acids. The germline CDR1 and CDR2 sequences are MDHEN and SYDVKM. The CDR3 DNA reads TGTGCCAGCAGTTTAGTGACACTGGGGAATCAGCCCCAGCATTTT. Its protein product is CASSLVTLGNQPQHF.